This TCR beta chain was sequenced during a study of T cell responses to AZD1222 COVID-19 vaccine. Findings and limits, study-wide: Repertoire samples came only from after the peak T cell response. There were vaccine-associated CD4 TCRs across spike, dominant at 160-218 and 743-854.

The protocol was immunoSEQ multiplex PCR, while the TCRdb copy is restricted to in-frame clones and leaves out a portion. The sample has around 150,000 clones, approximately 90% seen once; the top ten hold approximately 1.2%. As concerns this clone: Its antigen is currently unknown.

CDR3 length: 13 residues. Per the germline V gene, CDR1 is MDHEN and CDR2 is SYDVKM. V shed 5 bases and J shed 8 bases, with 15 bases lying between them. This receptor was identified in an adult who received the AZD1222 COVID-19 vaccine. Sequenced material: peripheral blood, taken 28 days after the second AZD1222 dose. The chain employs TRBV28 and TRBJ1-2; the D gene is possibly TRBD1 (6 bases). CDR3 loop: CASSPSGTRGYTF. The CDR3 DNA follows: TGTGCCAGCAGTCCTTCGGGGACAAGGGGCTACACCTTC.